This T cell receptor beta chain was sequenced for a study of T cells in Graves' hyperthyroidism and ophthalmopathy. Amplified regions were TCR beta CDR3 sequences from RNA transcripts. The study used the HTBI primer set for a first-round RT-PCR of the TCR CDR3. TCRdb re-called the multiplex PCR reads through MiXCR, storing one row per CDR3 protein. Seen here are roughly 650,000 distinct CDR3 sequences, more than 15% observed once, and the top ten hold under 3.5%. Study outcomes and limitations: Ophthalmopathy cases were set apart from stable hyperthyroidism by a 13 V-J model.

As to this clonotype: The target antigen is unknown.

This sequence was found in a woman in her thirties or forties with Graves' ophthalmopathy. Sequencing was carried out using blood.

CDR3 loop: CSVEKNYGYTF. CDR3 coding DNA: TGCAGCGTTGAGAAAAATTATGGCTACACCTTC. The genes are TRBV29-1 and TRBJ1-2, with D hard to call. Germline-derived CDR1 and CDR2 are SQVTM and ANQGSEA. The length of the CDR3 is 11 residues. V was cut by 3 bases and J by 5 bases, with 7 bases left in between.